The present TCR beta chain was sequenced within a study of neurological immune-mediated disorders (dated by TCRdb to the late 2010s). About the investigation overall: Using UMI-based sequencing, the study compared peripheral blood TCR-beta repertoires from patients with HTLV-I-associated myelopathy (HAM/TSP), patients with multiple sclerosis, and healthy controls. The 106 TCR-beta libraries covered PBMC samples along with longitudinal samples, technical triplicates, and paired sorted CD4+ and CD8+ T-cell subsets. To precisely calculate how much the frequency of each individual clone varied, libraries were sequenced in technical triplicate. The cohort was made up of approximately 71 subjects, consisting of around 14 HAM/TSP patients, around 35 multiple sclerosis patients and approximately 20 healthy controls.

V gives up 5 bases and J gives up 0 bases, and the segment between their germline ends measures 13 bases. The CDR3 starts with the cysteine, ends with the phenylalanine, and has 15 residues. The CDR3 DNA has 45 bases and is translated from base 1. Study-wide conclusions, independent of this receptor: No identical CDR3 amino acid sequences were found to be shared among expanded clones across subjects, suggesting that TCR-beta repertoires were private in all groups. TCR clonal expansion was highest in HAM/TSP patients and lowest in MS patients, with MS patients falling below even healthy controls.

cDNA was synthesized by template-switch 5'RACE using a primer with a 10-nucleotide random unique molecular identifier that tagged each TCR transcript. Every sequencing run yielded over 170 million TCR-beta sequences covering 15-18 subjects. The RNeasy kit was used for extraction of total RNA. TCR-beta VDJ regions were amplified with primers for the TCR constant region and the 5'RACE anchor, using the KAPA Real-time Library Amplification kit. A first PCR added sample indexes and Illumina adaptors, after which a second PCR increased the library yield. The roughly 650 bp TCR product was size-selected on a 2% E-gel SizeSelection system after Ampure bead purification. Before pooling, libraries had their quality checked on a Bioanalyzer, their concentration measured with Qubit, and their quantity determined with the Kapa Library Quantification kit. Libraries were sequenced paired-end 2 x 150 bp on an Illumina HiSeq 2500. To increase sequence diversity, roughly 25-31% phiX was spiked into each library pool. The original pipeline was this. Quality-filtered reads were processed with the UMI-based MiGEC pipeline, which removed over 75% of raw TCR sequences during error correction. VDJ genes were aligned to IMGT germline references, and each clonotype was defined by a unique CDR3 amino acid sequence together with V-J genes. Clonal expansion, Shannon diversity and CDR3 relatedness were evaluated with VDJtools (CalcPairwiseDistances, ClusterSamples), while phylogenetic trees were built in CLCbio workbench. Clones with at least 8 unique UMIs were defined as expanded, with this threshold being based on coefficient-of-variation modelling across technical triplicates. The public reads were quality trimmed at Q25 with fastp and then assembled into clones with MiXCR by TCRdb, keeping productive beta chains. Entries are consolidated by CDR3 protein sequence, retaining the most common genes and DNA. TCRdb's processing, not the study's, gives the V and J calls here. This sample comprises some 22,000 distinct CDR3 sequences, around 14% of them detected only once. Approximately 5.5% of the sample comes from the top ten.

Explained via the paper, the time point label denotes: technical triplicate 1. For the sorted-subset TCR libraries, the starting material was over 800,000 sorted CD4+ or CD8+ T cells. Peripheral blood underwent Ficoll-Hypaque density gradient centrifugation to isolate PBMCs, which were then cryopreserved in liquid nitrogen. Paired sorted CD4+ and CD8+ subsets came from healthy controls, HAM/TSP patients and MS patients. This clonotype was counted only a few times. The specificity of this receptor is unknown. The sample holds no much larger clone one base away, and base qualities are not on file. The specimen was CD4+ T cells from blood. This TCR came from a female donor with HTLV-1-associated myelopathy (HAM/TSP). This sequence uses TRBV12-3 or TRBV12-4 and TRBJ2-5; the D gene is possibly TRBD1, with 6 bases matching. The CDR3 protein sequence reads: CASSPRGDNQETQYF. The nucleotides read TGTGCCAGCAGTCCCCGAGGGGACAACCAAGAGACCCAGTACTTC.